What follows describes a single T cell receptor beta chain. This record comes from a study of blood T cell repertoires in COVID-19. The wider study: From T cells, B-cell-depleted T cells, or PBMCs came the material, which was cDNA or gDNA.

Clones were sequenced by immunoSEQ multiplex PCR, and TCRdb holds only the in-frame ones, with some missing. The sample records about 200,000 clones, roughly 90% being singletons. CDR1 is LGHNA and CDR2 is YNFKEQ in the germline V gene. The CDR3 is made up of 13 amino acids. V was clipped by 4 bases and J by 2 bases, with 7 bases between them. Material: peripheral blood. The V and J genes are TRBV4-2 and TRBJ2-3; D may be TRBD2 (6 bases). The sequence came from a man between 18 and 35 years old with active or convalescent COVID-19. The CDR3 DNA is TGTGCCAGCAGCCGCGGGGACACAGATACGCAGTATTTT. Encoded protein: CASSRGDTDTQYF.